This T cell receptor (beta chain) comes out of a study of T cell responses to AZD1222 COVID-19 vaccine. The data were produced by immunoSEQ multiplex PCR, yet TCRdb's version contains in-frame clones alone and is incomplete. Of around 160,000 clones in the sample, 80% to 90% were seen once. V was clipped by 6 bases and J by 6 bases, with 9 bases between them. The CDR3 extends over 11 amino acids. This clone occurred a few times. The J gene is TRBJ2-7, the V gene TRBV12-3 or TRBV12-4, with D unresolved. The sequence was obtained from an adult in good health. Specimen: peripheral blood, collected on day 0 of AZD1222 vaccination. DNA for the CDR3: TGTGCCAGCAGGTCGTTAGGCGAGCAGTACTTC. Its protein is CASRSLGEQYF.